The next 6 T cell receptor beta chains were all read from a single sample in a study of blood T cell repertoires in COVID-19 (TCRdb year 2020). The library was built by means of the immunoSEQ multiplex PCR assay. TCRdb re-hosts the immuneACCESS table, in-frame sequences only. Its copies lack some clones; in the studies checked, an unresolved V gene accounts for under half of them, and the cause for the rest is not known. This sample holds more than 65,000 clones; more than 75% were observed only once. Over 7% of the sample lies in the top ten. The material sequenced was peripheral blood. The source is a human donor in a cohort sampled during active COVID-19.

The J gene is TRBJ1-1, the V gene TRBV19; the match to TRBD1 covers 7 bases. Germline CDR1 is LNHDA and CDR2 is SQIVND (reference sequence). The V segment lost 6 bases and the J segment 1 base; nucleotides outside the gene matches: 11. The CDR3 runs to 16 residues. CDR3 DNA: TGTGCCAGTAGAAAACACTCGGGACAGCGGAACACTGAAGCTTTCTTT. Its translation is CASRKHSGQRNTEAFF.

This sequence joins TRBV2 and TRBJ1-2; D is ambiguous. Trimming left V 6 bases short and J 1 base short, with 6 bases between. CDR3 length equals 12 residues. Germline V gene sequence: CDR1 SNHLY, CDR2 FYNNEI. The CDR3 nucleotides are TGTGCCAGCAGCCAGAATAACTATGGCTACACCTTC. This gives the protein CASSQNNYGYTF.

The CDR3 sequence is CASSPLQGNHGELFF. DNA of the CDR3: TGTGCCAGCTCACCACTACAGGGAAATCACGGGGAGCTGTTTTTT. The chain links TRBV18 to TRBJ2-2; D perhaps matches TRBD1 (6 bases). Trimming stripped 1 base from V and 7 bases from J, with 13 bases between. The CDR3 totals 15 residues. The germline V gene has CDR1 KGHSH and CDR2 LQKENI.

V gene TRBV5-5 combines with J gene TRBJ1-2, with 9 positions matching TRBD1. CDR3 length: 15 residues. Germline V gene sequence: CDR1 SGHKS, CDR2 YYEKEE (reference sequence). V gave up 4 bases and J gave up 6 bases; unmatched junction bases: 10. The CDR3 DNA is TGTGCCAGCAGCGCCGGGACAGGGAAGGGAGATGGCTACACCTTC. Amino acid sequence: CASSAGTGKGDGYTF.

V gene TRBV7-3 combines with J gene TRBJ2-2; 8 bases map to TRBD1. This CDR3 is built from 14 residues. Germline values: CDR1 SGHTA, CDR2 FQGTGA. With 6 bases clipped from V and 4 bases from J, the junction kept 4 bases outside the gene matches. Written as DNA, the CDR3 is TGTGCCAGCAGACAGGGGGGAATCACCGGGGAGCTGTTTTTT. Protein: CASRQGGITGELFF.

This clone was seen once. The chain joins TRBV7-9 to TRBJ1-5, with D maybe TRBD1 (6 bases). The CDR3 is 18 residues long. V was pared by 1 base and J by 3 bases, with 19 bases between. The germline V gene has CDR1 SEHNR and CDR2 FQNEAQ (reference sequence). CDR3 DNA sequence: TGTGCCAGCAGCTTAGTGCGAAGTTTCACAGGGACCAATCAGCCCCAGCATTTT. The encoded protein is CASSLVRSFTGTNQPQHF.